A selection of T cell receptor beta chains follows, all from one sample in a study of OX40 agonist ivuxolimab in advanced cancers. Assay: immunoSEQ multiplex PCR; the TCRdb copy retains only in-frame clones and omits some. The data show 40,000 to 60,000 clones, with 79% seen just once and under 2% held by the top ten. Sample: CD4+ or CD8+ T cells sorted from blood, taken in a trial of the OX40 agonist ivuxolimab. These receptors all stem from an adult with an advanced solid tumor such as melanoma, head and neck, liver or kidney cancer. Both conserved end residues are trimmed from each CDR3. Each record gives: V gene, J gene, clone size, CDR3 protein. The size field is filled for only some rows; it gives once, few, many or a size class.

>TRBV5-1|TRBJ2-5|once
ASSSTSRIEETQY
>TRBV27|TRBJ2-7|NA
ASSHRGGPTYEQY
>TRBV7-8|TRBJ2-5|once
ASSSGGRGETQY
>TRBV5-1|TRBJ2-7|once
ASSSAGTVSYEQY
>TRBV6-5|TRBJ2-3|NA
ASNQRERNGTQY
>TRBV7-2|TRBJ1-1|NA
ASSTTGENTEAF
>TRBV11-2|TRBJ2-3|NA
ASSFGLATSDTQY
>TRBV11-2|TRBJ1-2|NA
ASSTGGAYYGYT
>TRBV19|TRBJ2-5|NA
ASSATGAQTQY
>TRBV7-3|TRBJ1-5|few
ASRRPWRAYQPQH
>TRBV11-2|TRBJ2-5|NA
ASSWGQAHQGTQY
>TRBV5-6|TRBJ2-7|NA
ASTRWRRGSYEQY
>TRBV6-5|TRBJ2-1|NA
ASSRSYNEQF
>TRBV4-1|TRBJ1-2|NA
ASSRDRGEANYGYT
>TRBV5-1|TRBJ1-4|NA
ASSLAQGARYLF
>TRBV28|TRBJ1-1|once
ASSLGGQGGTEAF
>TRBV2|TRBJ1-4|once
ASSEGGQGTGRYNEKLF
>TRBV29-1|TRBJ2-1|NA
SVDPRRETDEQF
>TRBV28|TRBJ1-5|few
ASRLDRQPQH
>TRBV18|TRBJ1-3|once
ASSPKSGGFGNTIY
>TRBV2|TRBJ2-6|NA
ASGDRSGANVLT
>TRBV7-2|TRBJ1-2|once
ASSLTRGNYGYT
>TRBV7-9|TRBJ2-7|NA
ASRPGGTSGSSEQY
>TRBV30|TRBJ2-1|NA
AWKNGGALSEQF
>TRBV5-6|TRBJ1-2|NA
ASSFDRDRGYT
>TRBV27|TRBJ2-7|NA
ASSFKGPGAEQY
>TRBV7-8|TRBJ1-4|medium-sized
ASSLAGTGGEKLF
>TRBV9|TRBJ1-1|NA
ASSGGVEVPEAF
>TRBV7-2|TRBJ2-3|NA
ASSLSGGEDTQY
>TRBV6-6|TRBJ1-4|NA
ASSYNEKLF
>TRBV5-4|TRBJ2-3|once
ASSSGQGTDTQY
>TRBV7-8|TRBJ2-7|few
ASSLGTGPQY
>TRBV5-1|TRBJ2-3|NA
ASGPGTDTQY
>TRBV12-5|TRBJ1-5|NA
ASGLDGTAGRGPQH
>TRBV7-9|TRBJ2-1|NA
ASSFGLAGGINEQF
>TRBV30|TRBJ1-2|medium-sized
AWSEGLHYGYT
>TRBV30|TRBJ1-1|NA
AWSSTWAEAF
>TRBV5-1|TRBJ2-7|NA
ASSPEGYPYEQY
>TRBV28|TRBJ1-2|NA
ASSSARGYT
>TRBV5-1|TRBJ2-7|NA
ASSLGGTGTYEQY
>TRBV5-6|TRBJ1-3|NA
ASSFTMTGGNTIY
>TRBV30|TRBJ2-1|NA
AWGTRDEQF
>TRBV20-1|TRBJ1-1|few
SETLNTEAF
>TRBV28|TRBJ1-4|NA
ASSLGRNEKLF
>TRBV4-2|TRBJ2-7|NA
ASSQGPGAEQY
>TRBV4-3|TRBJ2-7|NA
ASSQEVTGGFYEQY
>TRBV14|TRBJ2-7|NA
ASSQGLAGTYEQY
>TRBV9|TRBJ2-5|NA
ASSVAGGGYQETQY
>TRBV6-5|TRBJ2-4|NA
ASSYSDGGVGNIQY
>TRBV7-2|TRBJ2-5|NA
ASSLGTRPQETQY
>TRBV9|TRBJ2-3|NA
ASSVQGPSTDTQY
>TRBV6-6|TRBJ1-1|once
ASSDPTGWNTEAF